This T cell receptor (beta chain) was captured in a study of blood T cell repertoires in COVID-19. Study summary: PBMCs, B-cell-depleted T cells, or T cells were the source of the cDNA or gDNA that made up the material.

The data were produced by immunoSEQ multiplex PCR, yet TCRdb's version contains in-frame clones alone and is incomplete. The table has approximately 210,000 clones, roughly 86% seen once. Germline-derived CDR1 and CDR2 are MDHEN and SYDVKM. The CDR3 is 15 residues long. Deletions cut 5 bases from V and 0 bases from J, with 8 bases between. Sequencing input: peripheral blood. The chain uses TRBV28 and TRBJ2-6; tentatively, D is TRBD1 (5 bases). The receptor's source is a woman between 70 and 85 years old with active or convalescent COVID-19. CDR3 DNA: TGTGCCAGCAGTGGAACAGGCTCTGGGGCCAACGTCCTGACTTTC. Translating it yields CASSGTGSGANVLTF.